A single sample is the source of the 22 T cell receptor beta chains below, sequenced in a study of T cells expressing NK-cell markers. TCRdb reprocessed the 5' RACE reads and reports one entry per CDR3 protein, with no DNA. The table lists about 540,000 distinct CDR3 sequences. Sequencing was done on a sample of blood T cells: a sorted CD56 or NKG2C T cell subset, CD4+ or CD8+ T cells, or bulk PBMC T cells (not recorded which). The receptors derive from a man aged 18 to 29 in good health.

The genes are TRBV27 and TRBJ2-5; TCRdb indicates TRBD2, and absent DNA this call remains unverified. The V gene's germline CDR1 is MNHEY and CDR2 SMNVEV (reference sequence). The CDR3 runs 16 residues. This chain's CDR3 is CASSPNLGGVQETQYF.

The chain recombines TRBV25-1 with TRBJ2-7; TCRdb calls TRBD1, which cannot be checked without DNA. Germline V lookup: CDR1 MGHDK, CDR2 SYGVNS. This CDR3 is built from 13 residues. Here the CDR3 reads CASRAAGPYEQYF.

The chain has TRBV20-1 and TRBJ2-7; the TCRdb D gene call, TRBD1, has no DNA to confirm it. CDR3 length: 14 amino acids. CDR1 and CDR2 (germline): DFQATT, SNEGSKA (reference sequence). The CDR3 region is CSAGGGRTSYEQYF.

The V gene is TRBV5-1, the J gene TRBJ2-4; TCRdb's assignment of TRBD2 cannot be checked, as there is no DNA. There are 15 residues in the CDR3. CDR1 is SGHRS and CDR2 is YFSETQ in the germline V gene. CDR3 in amino acids: CASSLDRGPRNIQYF. Full variable domain (outside the CDR3, taken from reference TRBV5-1 and TRBJ2-4): KAGVTQTPRYLIKTRGQQVTLSCSPISGHRSVSWYQQTPGQGLQFLFEYFSETQRNKGNFPGRFSGRQFSNSRSEMNVSTLELGDSALYLCASSLDRGPRNIQYFGAGTRLSVL.

The chain employs TRBV29-1 and TRBJ2-5; TCRdb designates TRBD1, a call that cannot be tested without DNA. CDR3 length: 14 amino acids. Germline V CDR1 and CDR2: SQVTM, ANQGSEA. The CDR3 here is CSVSAGGSQETQYF.

The chain recombines TRBV10-2 with TRBJ1-1; absent DNA, TCRdb's TRBD1 call cannot be checked. The V gene's germline CDR1 is WSHSY and CDR2 SAAADI. CDR3 size: 12 residues. The CDR3 loop reads CASQTGNTEAFF.

J is TRBJ2-4 and V is TRBV12-3 or TRBV12-4; the TRBD2 assignment by TCRdb is unverifiable without DNA. This CDR3 contains 14 residues. The CDR3 loop is CASSFGSAKNIQYF.

The CDR3 loop is CATSRLGQPTGELFF. The V and J genes are TRBV15 and TRBJ2-2. Germline lookup yields CDR1 LNHNV and CDR2 YYDKDF (reference sequence). This CDR3 spans 15 amino acids.

This rearrangement joins TRBV7-9 to TRBJ2-2; TCRdb returns TRBD1, unconfirmable since there is no DNA. Germline V gene lookup returns CDR1 SEHNR and CDR2 FQNEAQ (reference sequence). This CDR3 is 15 amino acids long. The CDR3 reads CASRRQGLDTGELFF.

The genes are TRBV29-1 and TRBJ2-4; TCRdb designates TRBD2, a call that cannot be tested without DNA. CDR3 size: 12 residues. Germline V gives CDR1 SQVTM, CDR2 ANQGSEA. The CDR3 here is CSVVVRRDSQYF.

The chain recombines TRBV12-3 or TRBV12-4 with TRBJ2-2; TCRdb returns TRBD1, unconfirmable since there is no DNA. The CDR3 runs 16 residues. CDR3: CASSFLDRVKTGELFF.

The CDR3 is CSARRLAGLAPKLEFF. The chain recombines TRBV20-1 with TRBJ2-1; TCRdb's D gene call, TRBD2, goes unchecked for lack of DNA. The CDR3 loop spans 16 amino acids. The germline gives CDR1 DFQATT, CDR2 SNEGSKA (reference sequence).

This chain links TRBV11-2 with TRBJ2-1; TCRdb reports TRBD2, a call that lacks DNA to check it against. The CDR3 covers 17 residues. The germline V gene has CDR1 SGHAT and CDR2 FQNNGV. CDR3: CASSLSLAGANYNEQFF.

The rearrangement joins TRBV12-3 or TRBV12-4 to TRBJ2-1; the D call from TCRdb, TRBD2, cannot be confirmed without DNA. The CDR3 runs 17 residues. The CDR3 reads CASSFVASGTRPNEQFF.

The chain has TRBV2 and TRBJ2-2. The CDR3 is 12 amino acids. CDR1 is SNHLY and CDR2 is FYNNEI in the germline V gene. CDR3: CASRVGTGELFF.

The chain recombines TRBV27 with TRBJ2-3; TCRdb's D gene call, TRBD1, goes unchecked for lack of DNA. This CDR3 has 15 amino acids. Per the germline V gene, CDR1 is MNHEY and CDR2 is SMNVEV (reference sequence). The CDR3 spells CASSLTQGSFDTQYF.

The rearrangement uses TRBV27 and TRBJ2-1; TCRdb designates TRBD1, a call that cannot be tested without DNA. This CDR3 comprises 16 residues. The V gene's germline CDR1 is MNHEY and CDR2 SMNVEV (reference sequence). The CDR3 is CASSLIDRGLINEQFF.

The rearrangement uses TRBV7-3 and TRBJ2-2; TCRdb returns TRBD2, unconfirmable since there is no DNA. Germline V gives CDR1 SGHTA, CDR2 FQGTGA. CDR3 length: 16 amino acids. The CDR3 sequence: CASSLRREGETGELFF. Full variable domain (outside the CDR3, taken from reference TRBV7-3 and TRBJ2-2): GAGVSQTPSNKVTEKGKYVELRCDPISGHTALYWYRQSLGQGPEFLIYFQGTGAADDSGLPNDRFFAVRPEGSVSTLKIQRTERGDSAVYLCASSLRREGETGELFFGEGSRLTVL.

The CDR3 reads CASSSSRQKETQYF. The chain carries TRBV12-3 or TRBV12-4 and TRBJ2-5; TCRdb's D call of TRBD2 is untestable without DNA. CDR3 length: 14 amino acids.

The J gene is TRBJ2-5, the V gene TRBV29-1. The CDR3 is 13 residues long. In germline, CDR1 is SQVTM, CDR2 ANQGSEA. The CDR3 spells CSVPSETQETQYF.

The chain carries TRBV29-1 and TRBJ2-1; TCRdb lists TRBD2, though no DNA is available to test this call. This CDR3 contains 16 residues. Germline loops: CDR1 SQVTM, CDR2 ANQGSEA. CDR3: CSVNILAANSYNEQFF.

The chain is built from TRBV5-1 and TRBJ1-2. This CDR3 region has 13 residues. Per germline, CDR1 SGHRS and CDR2 YFSETQ. CDR3 amino acids: CASSSAGRDGYTF. Full variable domain (outside the CDR3, taken from reference TRBV5-1 and TRBJ1-2): KAGVTQTPRYLIKTRGQQVTLSCSPISGHRSVSWYQQTPGQGLQFLFEYFSETQRNKGNFPGRFSGRQFSNSRSEMNVSTLELGDSALYLCASSSAGRDGYTFGSGTRLTVV.